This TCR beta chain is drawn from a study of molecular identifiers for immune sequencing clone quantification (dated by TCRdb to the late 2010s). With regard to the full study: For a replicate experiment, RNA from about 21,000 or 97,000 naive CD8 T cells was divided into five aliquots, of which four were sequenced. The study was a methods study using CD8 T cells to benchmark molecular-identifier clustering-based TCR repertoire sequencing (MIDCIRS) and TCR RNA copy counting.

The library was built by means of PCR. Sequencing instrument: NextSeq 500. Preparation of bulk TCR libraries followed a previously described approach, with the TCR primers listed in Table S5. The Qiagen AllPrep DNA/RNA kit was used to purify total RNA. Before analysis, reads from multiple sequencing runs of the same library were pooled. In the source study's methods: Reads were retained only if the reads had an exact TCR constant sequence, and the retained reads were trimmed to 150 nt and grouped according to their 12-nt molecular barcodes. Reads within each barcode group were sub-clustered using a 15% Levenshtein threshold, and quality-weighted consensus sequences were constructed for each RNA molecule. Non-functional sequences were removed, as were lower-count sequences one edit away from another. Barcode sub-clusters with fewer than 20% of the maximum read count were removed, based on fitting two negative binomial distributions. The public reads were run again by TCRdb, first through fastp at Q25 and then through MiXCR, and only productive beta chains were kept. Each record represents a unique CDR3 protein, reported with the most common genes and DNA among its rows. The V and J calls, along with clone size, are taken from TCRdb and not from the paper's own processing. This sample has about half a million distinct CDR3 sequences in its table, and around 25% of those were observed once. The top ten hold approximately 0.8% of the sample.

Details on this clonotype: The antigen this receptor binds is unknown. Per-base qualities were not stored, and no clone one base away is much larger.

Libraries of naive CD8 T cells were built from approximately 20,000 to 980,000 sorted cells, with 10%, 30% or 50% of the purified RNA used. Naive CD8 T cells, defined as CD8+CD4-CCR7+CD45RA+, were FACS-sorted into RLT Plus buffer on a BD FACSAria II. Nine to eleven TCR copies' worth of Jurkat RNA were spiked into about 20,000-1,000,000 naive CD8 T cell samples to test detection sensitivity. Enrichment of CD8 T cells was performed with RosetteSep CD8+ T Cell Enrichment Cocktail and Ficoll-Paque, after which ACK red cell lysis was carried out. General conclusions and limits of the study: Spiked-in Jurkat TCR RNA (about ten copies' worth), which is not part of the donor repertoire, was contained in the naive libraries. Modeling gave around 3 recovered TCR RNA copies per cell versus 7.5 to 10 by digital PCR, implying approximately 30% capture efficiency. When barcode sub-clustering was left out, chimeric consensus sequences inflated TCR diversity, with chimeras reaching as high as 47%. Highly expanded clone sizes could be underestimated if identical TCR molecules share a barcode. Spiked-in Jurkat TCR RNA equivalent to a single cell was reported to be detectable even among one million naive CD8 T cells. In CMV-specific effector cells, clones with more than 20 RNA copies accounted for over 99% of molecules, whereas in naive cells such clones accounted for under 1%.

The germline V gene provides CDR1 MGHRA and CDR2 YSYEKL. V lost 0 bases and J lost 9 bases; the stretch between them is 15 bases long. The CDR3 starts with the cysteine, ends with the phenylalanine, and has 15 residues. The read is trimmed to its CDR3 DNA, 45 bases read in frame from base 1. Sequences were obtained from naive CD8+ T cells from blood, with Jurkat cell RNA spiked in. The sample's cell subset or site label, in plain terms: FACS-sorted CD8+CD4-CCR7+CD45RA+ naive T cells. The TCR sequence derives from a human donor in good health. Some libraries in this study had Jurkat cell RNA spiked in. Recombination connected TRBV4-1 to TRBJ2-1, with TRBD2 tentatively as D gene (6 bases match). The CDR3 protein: CASSQDRASVSEQFF. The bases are TGCGCCAGCAGCCAAGATCGGGCTAGCGTAAGTGAGCAGTTCTTC.